This TCR beta chain stems from a study of blood T cell repertoires in COVID-19. Background on the study: In each case, the material was cDNA or gDNA derived from T cells, B-cell-depleted T cells, or PBMCs.

CDR3 size: 12 residues. The germline V and J ends were trimmed by 4 bases and 4 bases, with 6 bases remaining between them. Germline V gene lookup returns CDR1 LGHDT and CDR2 YNNKEL (reference sequence). Source study methods: Reference gene primer amplification yielded estimated nucleated cell counts. Sequenced by immunoSEQ multiplex PCR; TCRdb stores in-frame clones only, minus some. V, J and clone size were drawn from that table, and D and trimming were deduced from the DNA. Of around 300,000 clones in the sample, around nine tenths were seen once. Sequencing was performed on peripheral blood. The rearrangement joins TRBV3-1 (or the pseudogene TRBV3-2) to TRBJ2-3; D remains unclear. This TCR came from a woman aged 45-65 years with active or convalescent COVID-19. CDR3 region: CASSRHADTQYF. Written as DNA, the CDR3 is TGTGCCAGCAGCCGACACGCAGATACGCAGTATTTT.